Listed below are T cell receptor beta chains from one sample, sequenced in a study of lymphopenia after photon versus proton radiotherapy. Profiling relied on immunoSEQ multiplex PCR, and the TCRdb table lists in-frame clones only, not all of them. The sample shows some 27,000 clones, more than 75% of them seen only once. This specimen consisted of peripheral blood, obtained from a patient treated with proton-based radiotherapy. All receptors come from a woman between 55 and 75 years old with cholangiocarcinoma. Some clones in this sample may be carry-over from other donors' samples. The CDR3 runs from the conserved cysteine through the conserved F or W. A D gene is named only where the DNA matches it firmly. Size values are once, few and many counts, or a class for expanded clones, and some rows have none.

TRBV9	-	TRBJ2-5	once	CASSVGTGSTETQYF	TGTGCCAGCAGCGTAGGGACGGGGAGCACGGAGACCCAGTACTTC
TRBV5-6	-	TRBJ2-1	once	CASSRLGGSSYNEQFF	TGTGCCAGCAGCCGGCTGGGCGGATCCTCCTACAATGAGCAGTTCTTC
TRBV28	-	TRBJ2-6	-	CASRGAGANVLTF	TGTGCCAGCCGCGGGGCTGGGGCCAACGTCCTGACTTTC
TRBV2	-	TRBJ1-3	-	CASRDRRGNTIYF	TGTGCCAGCAGGGACAGAAGAGGAAACACCATATATTTT
TRBV5-4	-	TRBJ2-3	-	CASSYPGLRTDTQYF	TGTGCCAGCAGCTATCCAGGGTTGAGAACAGATACGCAGTATTTT
TRBV29-1	-	TRBJ2-1	-	CSVEFGQGGTYNEQFF	TGCAGCGTTGAATTCGGTCAGGGCGGAACCTACAATGAGCAGTTCTTC
TRBV18	-	TRBJ2-5	-	CASSRIVRGQETQYF	TGTGCCAGCTCACGTATCGTACGGGGCCAAGAGACCCAGTACTTC
TRBV7-6	-	TRBJ1-5	-	CASSQGDGGGQPQHF	TGTGCCAGCAGCCAGGGAGACGGGGGGGGACAGCCCCAGCATTTT
TRBV4-3	-	TRBJ1-2	-	CASSQGANANYGYTF	TGCGCCAGCAGCCAAGGGGCAAACGCTAACTATGGCTACACCTTC
TRBV28	-	TRBJ2-7	-	CASISQPWTPLYF	TGTGCCAGCATCAGCCAACCTTGGACTCCCCTCTACTTC
TRBV7-9	-	TRBJ2-1	-	CASSGRDSSSYNEQFF	TGTGCCAGCAGCGGGCGGGACAGTTCCTCCTACAATGAGCAGTTCTTC
TRBV18	-	TRBJ1-5	-	CASSLMSGENQPQHF	TGTGCCAGCTCACTTATGTCGGGGGAGAATCAGCCCCAGCATTTT
TRBV5-1	TRBD2	TRBJ2-3	-	CASSLGTSGGARTDTQYF	TGCGCCAGCAGCTTGGGGACTAGCGGGGGGGCCAGGACAGATACGCAGTATTTT
TRBV6-5	-	TRBJ1-6	-	CASSRPASNSPLHF	TGTGCCAGCAGTCGCCCTGCTAGTAATTCACCCCTCCACTTT
TRBV5-1	-	TRBJ1-1	-	CASSLAENYRYEAFF	TGCGCCAGCAGCTTGGCCGAAAATTACAGATATGAAGCTTTCTTT
TRBV11-1	-	TRBJ1-1	-	CASSKTTTGTVAFF	TGTGCCAGCAGCAAAACAACTACAGGGACGGTGGCTTTCTTT
TRBV6-6	-	TRBJ1-4	-	CASSYFGGTNEKLFF	TGTGCCAGCAGTTACTTCGGGGGAACTAATGAAAAACTGTTTTTT
TRBV7-2	TRBD1	TRBJ2-7	-	CASSRDRGWEQYF	TGTGCCAGCAGCCGGGACAGGGGATGGGAGCAGTACTTC
TRBV18	-	TRBJ2-1	-	CASSPSRELYNEQFF	TGTGCCAGCTCACCGTCACGGGAGTTGTACAATGAGCAGTTCTTC
TRBV19	TRBD2	TRBJ2-5	-	CASSLIPGLGAETQYF	TGTGCCAGTAGTCTTATCCCGGGACTAGGAGCAGAGACCCAGTACTTC
TRBV6-1	-	TRBJ1-1	few	CASSEAPVGNTEAFF	TGTGCCAGCAGTGAAGCCCCCGTGGGGAACACTGAAGCTTTCTTT
TRBV27	-	TRBJ1-4	-	CASSLVRSGAGRKLFF	TGTGCCAGCAGTTTAGTTCGTTCTGGGGCAGGCCGAAAACTGTTTTTT
TRBV6-6	-	TRBJ2-6	-	CASSYSAAGGANVLTF	TGTGCCAGCAGTTACTCAGCGGCCGGTGGGGCCAACGTCCTGACTTTC
TRBV2	-	TRBJ2-3	-	CARSTTVFFPSTDTQYF	TGTGCCAGATCAACGACAGTCTTTTTTCCTAGCACAGATACGCAGTATTTT
TRBV14	TRBD1	TRBJ2-1	-	CASSQDRRTGRNYNEQFF	TGTGCCAGCAGCCAAGATCGTAGGACAGGTCGAAACTACAATGAGCAGTTCTTC
TRBV2	-	TRBJ1-4	-	CASSGPEEKLFF	TGTGCCAGCAGTGGACCGGAAGAAAAACTGTTTTTT
TRBV7-9	TRBD1	TRBJ2-7	-	CASSLQTGAWEQYF	TGTGCCAGCAGCTTACAGACAGGGGCATGGGAGCAGTACTTC
TRBV29-1	-	TRBJ2-5	-	CSAQTTLETQYF	TGCAGCGCCCAGACAACCCTCGAGACCCAGTACTTC
TRBV6-6	-	TRBJ1-5	-	CASTPGWGGEGQPQHF	TGTGCCAGCACCCCAGGTTGGGGAGGCGAGGGTCAGCCCCAGCATTTT
TRBV7-9	TRBD1	TRBJ2-5	-	CASNTKTGEETQYF	TGTGCCAGCAACACAAAGACAGGGGAAGAGACCCAGTACTTC
TRBV7-5	-	TRBJ2-7	-	CARSPPEVGHISSYEQYF	TGTGCCAGAAGCCCACCGGAGGTTGGGCACATAAGCTCCTACGAGCAGTACTTC
TRBV19	TRBD2	TRBJ2-1	few	CASSILGLGVAYNEQFF	TGTGCCAGTAGTATACTTGGACTAGGAGTTGCATACAATGAGCAGTTCTTC